Sequencing of this TCR beta chain was carried out in a study of T cell responses to AZD1222 COVID-19 vaccine. Second-dose timings of about 4 or about 12 weeks were pooled. Measured with immunoSEQ multiplex PCR; TCRdb has only the in-frame clones, and not every one. The sample lists 130,000 to 150,000 clones; approximately 90% were seen once. Remarks on this clone: Its matching antigen is unknown.

V shed 4 bases and J 1 base; nucleotides not matched to a gene: 3. From germline, CDR1 is SGHNT and CDR2 YYREEE (reference sequence). This CDR3 is built from 14 residues. Regarding the study as a whole: The donors showed a predominance of white British ancestry and of females, with possible underestimation of clonal diversity. Vaccine-associated CD4 TCRs ranged over spike, dominating at 160-218 and 743-854. Sampling captured repertoires only after the peak T cell response.

The source material was peripheral blood, sampled 28 days after the second AZD1222 dose. The TCR was taken from an adult who received the AZD1222 COVID-19 vaccine. This rearrangement joins TRBV5-4 to TRBJ2-5; the match to TRBD2 covers 8 bases. CDR3 region: CASSPGGSQETQYF. The CDR3 nucleotides are TGTGCCAGCAGCCCGGGGGGGAGCCAAGAGACCCAGTACTTC.